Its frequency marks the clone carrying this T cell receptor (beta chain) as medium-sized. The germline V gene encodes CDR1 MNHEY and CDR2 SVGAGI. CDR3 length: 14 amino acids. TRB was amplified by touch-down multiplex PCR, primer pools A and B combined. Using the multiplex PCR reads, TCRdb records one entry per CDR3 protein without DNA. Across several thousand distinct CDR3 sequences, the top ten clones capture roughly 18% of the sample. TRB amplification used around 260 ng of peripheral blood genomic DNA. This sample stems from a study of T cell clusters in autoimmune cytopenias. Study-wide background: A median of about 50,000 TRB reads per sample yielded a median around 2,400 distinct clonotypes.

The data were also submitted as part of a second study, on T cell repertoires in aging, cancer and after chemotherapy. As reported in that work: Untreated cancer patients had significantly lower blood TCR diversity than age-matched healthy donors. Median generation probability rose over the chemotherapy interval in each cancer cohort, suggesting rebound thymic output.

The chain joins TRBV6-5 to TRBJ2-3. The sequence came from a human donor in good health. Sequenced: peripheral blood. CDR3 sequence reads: CASSYSIVEGTQYF.